This T cell receptor (beta chain) was sequenced during a study of T cell responses to AZD1222 COVID-19 vaccine. This CDR3 has 13 residues. The germline CDR1 and CDR2 sequences are SEHNR and FQNEAQ (reference sequence). Trimming cost V 3 bases and J 2 bases; bases outside gene matches: 1. Regarding this clone: Its antigen is not identified. A far bigger clonotype differs at one base, so this is likely a read error.

Only in-frame clones appear in the TCRdb table, and some are missing; sequencing was by immunoSEQ multiplex PCR. Found here are about 130,000 clones, just over 85% of them singletons; the top ten hold about 20%. Findings of the study overall: Researchers took repertoire samples only after the peak T cell response had come.

Sequencing was performed on peripheral blood, taken on day 0 of AZD1222 vaccination. This TCR was sampled from an adult in good health. The chain is built from TRBV7-9 and TRBJ2-7, with TRBD1 matching 7 bases. This chain's CDR3 is CASSFGQAYEQYF. The CDR3 DNA reads TGTGCCAGCAGCTTCGGACAGGCCTACGAGCAGTACTTC.